This T cell receptor beta chain stems from a study of T cell responses to AZD1222 COVID-19 vaccine. The CDR3 is 15 residues long. Germline V lookup: CDR1 SEHNR, CDR2 FQNEAQ (reference sequence). V lost 5 bases and J lost 4; bases outside the gene matches: 11. Profiling relied on immunoSEQ multiplex PCR, and the TCRdb table lists in-frame clones only, not all of them. The sample records tens of thousands of clones, roughly 88% being singletons. This sample comprised peripheral blood, obtained on day 0 of AZD1222 vaccination. The gene calls are TRBV7-9 and TRBJ2-7; 7 nucleotides match TRBD2. This sequence originates from an adult in good health. CDR3 nucleotides: TGTGCCAGCAGCGCCCGGGGGGAGGGAAAGTACGAGCAGTACTTC. Translation: CASSARGEGKYEQYF.